The present T cell receptor (beta chain) was sequenced within a study of cytomegalovirus exposure and HLA in healthy donors. Study overall: The early release's HLA-typed donors yielded approximately 82 million unique TCRs.

Primers: 60 Vbeta forward and 13 Jbeta reverse. Sequencing used immunoSEQ multiplex PCR; TCRdb keeps in-frame clones, though not all of them. Of around 92,000 clones in the sample, 65% to 80% are singletons; the top ten hold around 3%. General study findings and limits: Most subjects' HLA-A and HLA-B alleles were reportedly predicted from TCR beta sequences. The authors listed some 160 TCR beta chains as cytomegalovirus-associated. Owing to their indistinguishability, certain V segments, notably TRBV6-2 and TRBV6-3, were excluded.

After removal of 4 bases from V and 4 bases from J, the junction contained 5 bases not matched to a gene. Germline V gives CDR1 SQVTM, CDR2 ANQGSEA. The CDR3 spans 13 residues. Regarding this clone: Antigen unknown.

The chain joins TRBV29-1 to TRBJ2-7, with 9 bases matching TRBD2. The sequenced sample was PBMCs. The clonotype was recovered from a female donor in good health and CMV-seropositive. The CDR3, as DNA: TGCAGCGTTGGGATCAGCGGGGGGTACGAGCAGTACTTC. Translated, it gives CSVGISGGYEQYF.